One sample yielded the 10 T cell receptor delta chains listed below, sequenced in a study of Vδ1+ human thymocytes. Findings and caveats of the study: Highly polyclonal TRG and TRD repertoires with Gaussian CDR3 length distributions appeared in thymus.

These TCRs are of unknown antigen specificity. RNA was extracted from the cells and then reverse transcribed. CDR3 amplicons came from multiplex PCR with pooled V-gene forward and constant-region reverse primers. TCRdb repeated clone calling on the multiplex PCR reads with CATT. This table has under 85,000 delta-chain clones, approximately 30% appearing once. Sample: Vdelta1+ gamma-delta thymocytes from the thymus. As for subset: FACS-sorted CD3+ TCRalphabeta- TCRVdelta1+ TCRVdelta2- thymocytes. The source is a boy under two years old who had congenital heart surgery.

About this clone itself: The same CDR3 can be traced to other DNA sequences in this sample. The chain uses TRDV1 and TRDJ1; TRDD3 matches at 10 bases. There are 27 residues in the CDR3. With V trimmed by 4 bases and J by 0 bases, 38 bases remained unmatched. Looked up from germline, CDR1 is TSWWSYY and CDR2 is QGS. The CDR3 nucleotides are TGTGCTCTTGGGGGAATCCTACGTCATTCCTACTCAGACTGGGGGATCCCCTGGCGGGGGGACACCGATAAACTCATCTTT. Amino acid sequence: CALGGILRHSYSDWGIPWRGDTDKLIF.

A word on this clone: One end of the junction is discordant with germline, which a read error may explain. Other DNA sequences in the sample encode the same CDR3. V gene TRDV1 combines with J gene TRDJ1; a possible D gene is TRDD3 (6 bases). The CDR3 loop spans 16 amino acids. Germline CDR1 reads TSWWSYY; CDR2 reads QGS. CDR3 in amino acids: CAPGESRGGAPDKLIF. The CDR3 DNA is TGTGCTCCTGGGGAATCTCGGGGTGGGGCCCCCGATAAACTCATCTTT.

This clone appeared a few times. The chain links TRDV1 to TRDJ1; 9 bases are shared with TRDD3. CDR1 is TSWWSYY and CDR2 is QGS in the germline V gene. The CDR3 contains 18 residues. Unmatched junction bases numbered 12, after V lost 2 bases and J lost 2 bases. The CDR3, as DNA: TGTGCTCTTGGGGAAGTTAAGTCTGGGGGATTAAGAACCGATAAACTCATCTTT. This codes for CALGEVKSGGLRTDKLIF.

The chain has TRDV1 and TRDJ1; 13 bases fit TRDD3. Per germline, CDR1 TSWWSYY and CDR2 QGS. The CDR3 covers 18 residues. The V segment lost 8 bases and the J segment 8 bases; nucleotides outside the gene matches: 20. The CDR3: CALTDSPAVLGDTVKLIF. The CDR3 coding sequence is TGTGCTCTTACGGACTCTCCAGCGGTACTGGGGGATACGGTAAAACTCATCTTT.

This clone turned up a few times. The chain has TRDV1 and TRDJ1; D could derive from TRDD2 or TRDD3 (5 bases each). From germline, CDR1 is TSWWSYY and CDR2 QGS. V was pared by 2 bases and J by 2 bases, with 27 bases between. The CDR3 runs 20 residues. In nucleotides, the CDR3 is TGTGCTCTTGGGGAAATAATTTCCCTACCGATACCGGGGGCTACCGATAAACTCATCTTT. It specifies CALGEIISLPIPGATDKLIF.

The rearrangement joins TRDV1 to TRDJ1, with TRDD3 matching over 7 bases. The germline V gene encodes CDR1 TSWWSYY and CDR2 QGS. V gave up 0 bases and J gave up 7 bases; unmatched junction bases: 26. The length of the CDR3 is 21 residues. CDR3 DNA: TGTGCTCTTGGGGAACTACTTCGACTTTCTCCGGCGAAATGGGGGAGGTGTAAACTCATCTTT. It encodes CALGELLRLSPAKWGRCKLIF.

About this clone: The same CDR3 also results from other DNA sequences found in this sample. The chain has TRDV1 and TRDJ1, with D maybe TRDD2 (9 bases). The CDR3 covers 24 residues. V was trimmed by 0 bases and J by 3 bases, leaving 38 bases between them. Germline assignment: CDR1 TSWWSYY and CDR2 QGS. CDR3: CALGELSLPTPYWGLVWRPDKLIF. CDR3 DNA sequence: TGTGCTCTTGGGGAACTCAGCCTTCCTACCCCGTACTGGGGGTTAGTCTGGAGGCCCGATAAACTCATCTTT.

The rearrangement uses TRDV1 and TRDJ1, with 8 bases identical to TRDD3. Germline V gene lookup returns CDR1 TSWWSYY and CDR2 QGS. Trimming took 1 base from V and 1 from J; bases not matched to a gene: 20. CDR3 size: 21 residues. The CDR3 spells CALGERFRPTGGKRSTDKLIF. DNA for the CDR3: TGTGCTCTTGGGGAACGTTTTAGACCTACTGGGGGTAAACGTTCCACCGATAAACTCATCTTT.

This clone was counted ten times or more. The chain carries TRDV2 and TRDJ1; D unclear. The CDR3 sequence is 19 residues long. Trimming took 1 base from V and 0 from J, leaving 23 bases between them. CDR1 and CDR2 from the germline V gene are GEAIGNYY and EKD. The CDR3 nucleotides read TGTGCCTGTGACACGCTAATTTCGAGGTACAGGGCTGACACCGATAAACTCATCTTT. This codes for CACDTLISRYRADTDKLIF.

The chain is built from TRDV1 and TRDJ1, with 7 bases lining up with TRDD3. This CDR3 spans 28 amino acids. The germline V gene encodes CDR1 TSWWSYY and CDR2 QGS. V lost 7 bases, J lost 1 base, and 48 bases stayed unmatched. The CDR3: CALALNLPTPADPKLGHTEGIFTDKLIF. Here the CDR3 DNA reads TGTGCTCTTGCTCTTAACTTGCCAACCCCCGCGGACCCTAAACTGGGGCATACTGAGGGGATTTTCACCGATAAACTCATCTTT.